This T cell receptor beta chain derives from a study of T cells in localized non-small cell lung cancer. The assay was immunoSEQ multiplex PCR, and TCRdb's table has in-frame clones only and misses some. In the table there are about 59,000 clones, approximately 90% of which are singletons. The CDR3 contains 16 residues. V trimming: 4 bases; J trimming: 10 bases; junction bases outside the gene matches: 17. Germline loops: CDR1 SGHRS, CDR2 YFSETQ. The J gene is TRBJ2-1, the V gene TRBV5-1, with TRBD2 identical over 7 bases. The receptor was derived from a man aged 35-75 years with stage I lung adenocarcinoma. This specimen was peripheral blood, taken before any cancer treatment. The CDR3 DNA follows: TGCGCCAGCAGCCCCTTACTCGCGGGAGTTATGGTAGAGCAGTTCTTC. This sequence encodes CASSPLLAGVMVEQFF.